This T cell receptor beta chain was sequenced for a study of blood T cell repertoires in COVID-19. Method: immunoSEQ multiplex PCR; TCRdb's copy keeps in-frame clones and lacks some. The sample lists some 66,000 clones, roughly 80% occurring once. Trimming removed 4 bases from V and 0 bases from J; junction bases left unmatched: 4. Per the germline V gene, CDR1 is LNHDA and CDR2 is SQIVND (reference sequence). This CDR3 spans 16 amino acids. The chain is built from TRBV19 and TRBJ1-5, with 9 bases identical to TRBD1. The receptor's source is a man in his sixties with acute or convalescent COVID-19. The sample was peripheral blood. The CDR3 reads CASSSDRGNSNQPQHF. The CDR3 region has the DNA TGTGCCAGTAGTAGCGACAGGGGGAATAGCAATCAGCCCCAGCATTTT.